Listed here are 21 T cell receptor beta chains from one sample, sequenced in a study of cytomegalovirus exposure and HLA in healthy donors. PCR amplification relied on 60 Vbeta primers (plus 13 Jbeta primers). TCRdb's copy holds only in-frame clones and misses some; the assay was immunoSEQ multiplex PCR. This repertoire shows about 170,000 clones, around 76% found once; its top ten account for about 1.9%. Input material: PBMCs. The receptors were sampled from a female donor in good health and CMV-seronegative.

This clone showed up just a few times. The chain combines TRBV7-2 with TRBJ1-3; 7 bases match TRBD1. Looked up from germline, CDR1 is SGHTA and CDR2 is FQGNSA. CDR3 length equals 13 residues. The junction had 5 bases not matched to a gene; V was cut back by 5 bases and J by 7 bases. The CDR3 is CASSQIQGNTIYF. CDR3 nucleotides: TGTGCCAGCAGCCAAATACAGGGGAACACCATATATTTT.

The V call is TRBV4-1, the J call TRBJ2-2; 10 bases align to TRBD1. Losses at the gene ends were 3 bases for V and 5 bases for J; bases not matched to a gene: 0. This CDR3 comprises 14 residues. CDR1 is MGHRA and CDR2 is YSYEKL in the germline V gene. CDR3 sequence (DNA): TGCGCCAGCAGCCAGGGACAGGGGACCGGGGAGCTGTTTTTT. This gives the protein CASSQGQGTGELFF.

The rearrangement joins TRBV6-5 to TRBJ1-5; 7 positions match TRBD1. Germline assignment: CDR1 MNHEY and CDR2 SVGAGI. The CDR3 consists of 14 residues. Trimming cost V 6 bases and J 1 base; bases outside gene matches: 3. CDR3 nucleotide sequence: TGTGCCAGCAGCCGACAGGGAAGCAATCAGCCCCAGCATTTT. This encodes CASSRQGSNQPQHF.

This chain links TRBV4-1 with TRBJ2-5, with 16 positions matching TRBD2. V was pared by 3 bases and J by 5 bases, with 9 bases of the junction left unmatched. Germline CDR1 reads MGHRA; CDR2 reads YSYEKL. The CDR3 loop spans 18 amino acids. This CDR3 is CASSQGLAGGGAVETQYF. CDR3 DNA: TGCGCCAGCAGCCAGGGACTAGCGGGAGGGGGGGCGGTGGAGACCCAGTACTTC.

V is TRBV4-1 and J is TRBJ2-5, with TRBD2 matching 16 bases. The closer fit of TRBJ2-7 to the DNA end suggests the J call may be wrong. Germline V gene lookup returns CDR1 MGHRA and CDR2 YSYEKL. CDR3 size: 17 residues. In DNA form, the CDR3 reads TGCGCCAGCAGCCCCGTGGGACTAGCGGGGGGGAACTACGAGCAGTACTTC. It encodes CASSPVGLAGGNYEQYF.

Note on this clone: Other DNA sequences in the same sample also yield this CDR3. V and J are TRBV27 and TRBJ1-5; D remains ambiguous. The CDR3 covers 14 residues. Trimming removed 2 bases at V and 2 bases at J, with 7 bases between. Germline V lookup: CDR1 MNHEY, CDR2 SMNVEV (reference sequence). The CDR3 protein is CASSLLGGNQPQHF. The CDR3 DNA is TGTGCCAGCAGTTTACTCGGAGGCAATCAGCCCCAGCATTTT.

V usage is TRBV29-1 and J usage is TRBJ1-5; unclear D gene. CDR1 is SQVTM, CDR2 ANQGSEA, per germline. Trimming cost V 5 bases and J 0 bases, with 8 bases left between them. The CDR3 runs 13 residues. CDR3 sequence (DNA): TGCAGCGTTCAAGCCTCTAGCAATCAGCCCCAGCATTTT. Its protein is CSVQASSNQPQHF.

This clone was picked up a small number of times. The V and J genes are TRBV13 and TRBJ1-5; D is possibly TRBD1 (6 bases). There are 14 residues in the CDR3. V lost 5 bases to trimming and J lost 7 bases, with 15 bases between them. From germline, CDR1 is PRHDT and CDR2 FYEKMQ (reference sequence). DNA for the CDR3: TGTGCCAGCAGCCCGGGCGTCAGGGGACAGCCCCAGCATTTT. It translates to CASSPGVRGQPQHF.

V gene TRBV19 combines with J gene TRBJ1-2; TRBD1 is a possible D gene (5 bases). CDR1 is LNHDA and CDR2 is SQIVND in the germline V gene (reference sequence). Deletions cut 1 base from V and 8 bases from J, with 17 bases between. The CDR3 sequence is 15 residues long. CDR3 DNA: TGTGCCAGTAGTATAGTGGTTTCCAGGGTTGAAGGCTACACCTTC. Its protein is CASSIVVSRVEGYTF. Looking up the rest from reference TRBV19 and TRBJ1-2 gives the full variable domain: DGGITQSPKYLFRKEGQNVTLSCEQNLNHDAMYWYRQDPGQGLRLIYYSQIVNDFQKGDIAEGYSVSREKKESFPLTVTSAQKNPTAFYLCASSIVVSRVEGYTFGSGTRLTVV.

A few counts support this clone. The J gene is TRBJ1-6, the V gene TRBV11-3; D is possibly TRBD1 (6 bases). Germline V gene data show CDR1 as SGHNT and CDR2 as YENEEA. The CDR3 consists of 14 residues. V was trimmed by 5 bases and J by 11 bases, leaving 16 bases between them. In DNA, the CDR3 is TGTGCCAGCAGCGGACTAGGGGGGGAGCCACCCCTCCACTTT. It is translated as CASSGLGGEPPLHF.

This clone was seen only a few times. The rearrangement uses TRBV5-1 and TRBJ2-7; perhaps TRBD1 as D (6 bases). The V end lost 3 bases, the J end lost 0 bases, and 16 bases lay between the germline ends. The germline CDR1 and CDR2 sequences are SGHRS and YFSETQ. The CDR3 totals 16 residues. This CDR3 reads CASSSTTGLISYEQYF. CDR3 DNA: TGCGCCAGCAGCTCCACAACAGGGCTAATCTCCTACGAGCAGTACTTC.

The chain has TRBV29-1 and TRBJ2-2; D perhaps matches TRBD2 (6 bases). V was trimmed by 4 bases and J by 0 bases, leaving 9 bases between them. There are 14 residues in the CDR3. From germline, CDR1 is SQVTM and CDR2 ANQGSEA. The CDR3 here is CSVAGSPNTGELFF. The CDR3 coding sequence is TGCAGCGTTGCCGGGAGTCCGAACACCGGGGAGCTGTTTTTT.

The CDR3 is CASSINAGEGSYEQYF. The DNA for the CDR3 is TGTGCCAGTAGTATAAACGCAGGGGAAGGCTCCTACGAGCAGTACTTC. V usage is TRBV19 and J usage is TRBJ2-7, with TRBD1 as a possible D gene (6 bases). Per germline, CDR1 LNHDA and CDR2 SQIVND (reference sequence). Between the trimmed V and J ends, which lost 2 bases and 0 bases, there was a span of 14 bases. CDR3 length: 16 residues.

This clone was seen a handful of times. The CDR3 nucleotides read TGTGCCAGCAGCCCGGACAGCGGGGAGCTGTTTTTT. The encoded protein is CASSPDSGELFF. The chain joins TRBV5-4 to TRBJ2-2, with D possibly matching TRBD1 (6 bases). CDR1 is SGHNT, CDR2 YYREEE, per germline (reference sequence). This CDR3 spans 12 amino acids. V was clipped by 4 bases and J by 7 bases, with 8 bases between them. The variable domain in full, completed from reference TRBV5-4 and TRBJ2-2, reads ETGVTQSPTHLIKTRGQQVTLRCSSQSGHNTVSWYQQALGQGPQFIFQYYREEENGRGNFPPRFSGLQFPNYSSELNVNALELDDSALYLCASSPDSGELFFGEGSRLTVL.

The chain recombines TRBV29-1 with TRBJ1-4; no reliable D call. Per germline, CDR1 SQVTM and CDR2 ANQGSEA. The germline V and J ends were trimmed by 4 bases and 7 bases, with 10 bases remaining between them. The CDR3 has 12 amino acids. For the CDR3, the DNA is TGCAGCGTTGGCGGGCTAGGTGAAAAACTGTTTTTT. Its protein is CSVGGLGEKLFF.

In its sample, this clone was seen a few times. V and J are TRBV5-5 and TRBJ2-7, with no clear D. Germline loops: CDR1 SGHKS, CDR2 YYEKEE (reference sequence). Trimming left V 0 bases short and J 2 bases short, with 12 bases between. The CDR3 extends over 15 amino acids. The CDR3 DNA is TGTGCCAGCAGCTTGGGAGGCACCCGAACCTACGAGCAGTACTTC. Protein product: CASSLGGTRTYEQYF.

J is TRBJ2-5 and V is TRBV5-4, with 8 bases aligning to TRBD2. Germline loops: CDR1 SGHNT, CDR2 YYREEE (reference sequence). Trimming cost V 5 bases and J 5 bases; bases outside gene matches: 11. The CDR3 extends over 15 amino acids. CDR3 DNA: TGTGCCAGCAGTGGGACGGGGGGGGTCGGGGAGACCCAGTACTTC. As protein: CASSGTGGVGETQYF.

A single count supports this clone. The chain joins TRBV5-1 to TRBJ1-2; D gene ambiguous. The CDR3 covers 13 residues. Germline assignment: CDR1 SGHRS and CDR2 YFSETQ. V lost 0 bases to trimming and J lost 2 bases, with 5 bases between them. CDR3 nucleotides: TGCGCCAGCAGCTTGGACGGGAACTATGGCTACACCTTC. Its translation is CASSLDGNYGYTF.

In DNA, the CDR3 is TGTGCCAGCAGTCCTAGACTAGTCCCAGATACGCAGTATTTT. Protein sequence: CASSPRLVPDTQYF. The rearrangement joins TRBV11-2 to TRBJ2-3, with a tentative D call TRBD2 (6 bases). The V and J ends lost 6 bases and 4 bases respectively, with 14 bases between them. This CDR3 spans 14 amino acids. Looked up from germline, CDR1 is SGHAT and CDR2 is FQNNGV.

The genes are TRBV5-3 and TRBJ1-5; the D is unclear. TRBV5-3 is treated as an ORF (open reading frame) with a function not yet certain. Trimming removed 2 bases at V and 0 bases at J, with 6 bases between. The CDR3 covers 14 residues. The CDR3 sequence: CARSFRVSNQPQHF. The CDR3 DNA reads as TGTGCCAGAAGCTTTCGAGTTAGCAATCAGCCCCAGCATTTT.

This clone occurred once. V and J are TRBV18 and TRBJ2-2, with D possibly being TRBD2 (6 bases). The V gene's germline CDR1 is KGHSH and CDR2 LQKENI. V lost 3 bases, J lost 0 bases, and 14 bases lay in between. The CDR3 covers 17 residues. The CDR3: CASSPLAGGPNTGELFF. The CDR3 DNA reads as TGTGCCAGCTCACCTTTGGCCGGGGGACCGAACACCGGGGAGCTGTTTTTT. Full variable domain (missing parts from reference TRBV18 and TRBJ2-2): NAGVMQNPRHLVRRRGQEARLRCSPMKGHSHVYWYRQLPEEGLKFMVYLQKENIIDESGMPKERFSAEFPKEGPSILRIQQVVRGDSAAYFCASSPLAGGPNTGELFFGEGSRLTVL.